This TCR beta chain originates from a study of blood T cell repertoires in COVID-19. Across the whole study: The United States, Italy and Spain were the sources of the acute and convalescent COVID-19 samples.

The CDR3 covers 13 residues. V was trimmed by 2 bases and J by 8 bases, leaving 12 bases between them. Germline V lookup: CDR1 MNHEY, CDR2 SVGAGI. As originally analysed: Nucleated cell counts were estimated from reference gene primer amplification. Method: immunoSEQ multiplex PCR; TCRdb's copy keeps in-frame clones and lacks some. V, J and clone size were drawn from that table, and D and trimming were deduced from the DNA. Here the sample spans about 150,000 clones, around 81% being singletons. The receptor's source is a woman aged 45-65 years with acute or convalescent COVID-19. Sequenced: peripheral blood. The chain employs TRBV6-5 and TRBJ1-2; the D is unclear. CDR3 region: CASSYMTREGYTF. CDR3 sequence (DNA): TGTGCCAGCAGTTACATGACCCGGGAGGGCTACACCTTC.